This TCR beta chain was observed in a study of tumor-infiltrating lymphocytes in glioblastoma multiforme. Of note for this clonotype: Its matching antigen is unknown.

TCR beta libraries were built from RNA through three nested multiplex PCR rounds using modified ARM-PCR. Input was approximately 0.5 ug total RNA, reverse-transcribed with a C-beta primer. These TCRB libraries lack any described unique molecular identifiers. One entry per CDR3 protein, called by TCRdb with MiXCR from the multiplex PCR reads. The table has about 8,400 distinct CDR3 sequences, over 60% seen once; the top ten hold 40% to 60%. Broader study findings: No surface-marker sorting into functional T cell subtypes was done. Unequal TCR RNA per T cell might skew measured clone sizes.

This sequence originates from a male donor with glioblastoma. The sequenced sample consisted of brain tumor tissue.

CDR3 nucleotide sequence: TGTGCCAGCCTCTCGGGGGGAGAGACCCAGTACTTC. This translates into CASLSGGETQYF. The V call is TRBV11-2, the J call TRBJ2-5, with 7 bases aligning to TRBD2. The V and J ends lost 8 bases and 4 bases, in that order; junction bases with no gene match: 4. Germline CDR1 and CDR2: SGHAT and FQNNGV. This CDR3 has 12 amino acids. Full variable domain (missing parts from reference TRBV11-2 and TRBJ2-5): EAGVAQSPRYKIIEKRQSVAFWCNPISGHATLYWYQQILGQGPKLLIQFQNNGVVDDSQLPKDRFSAERLKGVDSTLKIQPAKLEDSAVYLCASLSGGETQYFGPGTRLLVL.